This T cell receptor (beta chain) was recorded in a study of cytomegalovirus exposure and HLA in healthy donors. It was with 60 Vbeta and 13 Jbeta primers that the PCR ran. The assay was immunoSEQ multiplex PCR, and TCRdb's table has in-frame clones only and misses some. The sample has about 200,000 clones; 70% to 80% are singletons. The CDR3 is made up of 15 amino acids. V was trimmed by 3 bases and J by 0 bases, leaving 9 bases between them. Germline V gene lookup returns CDR1 SNHLY and CDR2 FYNNEI. A note on this clone: Its antigen is not identified.

Overall study results and limits: The study flagged some 170 TCR beta chains as cytomegalovirus-associated. On later analysis, the bulk of CMV-associated TCR beta chains appeared to be HLA-restricted. Roughly even sequencing depth across donors was the assumption behind the presence/absence analyses. According to reports, the classifier identified cytomegalovirus status with high specificity and sensitivity.

Sequencing was carried out using PBMCs. V usage is TRBV2 and J usage is TRBJ2-1; the D gene is possibly TRBD2 (5 bases). This TCR was recovered from a male donor in good health and CMV-seropositive. In DNA form, the CDR3 reads TGTGCCAGCAGTGAGGGGAGTATCTCCTACAATGAGCAGTTCTTC. Its protein is CASSEGSISYNEQFF.